This T cell receptor (beta chain) was profiled in a study of T cell changes during pregnancy in multiple sclerosis. Produced via immunoSEQ multiplex PCR; TCRdb's table is partial and in-frame only. The top ten clones hold 2% to 3% of a sample with around 60,000 clones, roughly 87% of them seen once. Sequencing used peripheral blood, obtained in the first trimester of pregnancy. The receptor comes from a female donor with multiple sclerosis, enrolled in a pregnancy study.

CDR3 nucleotides: TGCGCCAGCAGTGAGCGGGGGGGACTGCAAGAGACCCAGTACTTC. It codes for CASSERGGLQETQYF. J is TRBJ2-5 and V is TRBV10-1; 8 bases are shared with TRBD2. J was trimmed by 2 bases and V by 2 bases; bases with no gene match: 4. This CDR3 region has 15 residues. Looked up from germline, CDR1 is WNHNN and CDR2 is SYGVQD (reference sequence).